The 6 T cell receptor beta chains below were found in one sample sequenced in a study of cytomegalovirus exposure and HLA in healthy donors. PCR employed 60 Vbeta and 13 Jbeta primers. The method was immunoSEQ multiplex PCR; TCRdb's version includes in-frame clones alone and lacks a portion of them. Among some 120,000 clones listed, more than 80% were seen once. Sequenced material: PBMCs. All receptors come from a man aged 25 to 40 in good health and CMV-seronegative.

This clone has a handful of counts. The V and J genes are TRBV7-9 and TRBJ1-2; possibly TRBD1 for D (5 bases). This CDR3 is 16 amino acids long. CDR1 SEHNR and CDR2 FQNEAQ come from the germline V gene (reference sequence). V lost 2 bases and J lost 0, with 13 bases in between. CDR3 sequence reads: CASSLSETEANYGYTF. Here the CDR3 DNA reads TGTGCCAGCAGCTTATCGGAGACAGAAGCTAACTATGGCTACACCTTC.

The V call is TRBV27, the J call TRBJ1-2; 12 bases align to TRBD1. Looked up from germline, CDR1 is MNHEY and CDR2 is SMNVEV (reference sequence). The CDR3 covers 15 residues. V shed 5 bases, J shed 8 bases, and the junction held 9 bases outside the gene matches. The CDR3 bases are TGTGCCAGCAGTCCGAGGGACAGGGGGCGACTCGGCTACACCTTC. Its protein product is CASSPRDRGRLGYTF.

The chain carries TRBV28 and TRBJ2-7, with 10 bases matching TRBD1. CDR1 MDHEN and CDR2 SYDVKM come from the germline V gene. Trimming removed 10 bases from V and 4 bases from J; junction bases left unmatched: 13. The CDR3 has 15 residues. CDR3 in DNA: TGTGCCACCTTCGCCCAGGGACAGGGGATGTACGAGCAGTACTTC. As protein: CATFAQGQGMYEQYF.

The chain combines TRBV27 with TRBJ2-3, with a tentative D call TRBD2 (6 bases). Germline loops: CDR1 MNHEY, CDR2 SMNVEV (reference sequence). CDR3 length: 14 residues. Trimming shortened V by 4 bases and J by 0 bases, and 8 bases separated the two germline ends. CDR3 coding DNA: TGTGCCAGCAGTTCCAGCGGGAGCACAGATACGCAGTATTTT. This codes for CASSSSGSTDTQYF.

The rearrangement links TRBV7-9 to TRBJ1-1, with unresolved D. V lost 1 base and J 0 bases, leaving 12 bases between the germline ends. This CDR3 has 16 residues. Germline assignment: CDR1 SEHNR and CDR2 FQNEAQ (reference sequence). CDR3 region: CASSLVLGKMNTEAFF. CDR3 sequence (DNA): TGTGCCAGCAGCTTAGTTCTCGGGAAAATGAACACTGAAGCTTTCTTT.

V gene TRBV5-6 combines with J gene TRBJ2-2, with TRBD1 matching over 10 bases. This CDR3 comprises 15 residues. V trimming: 3 bases; J trimming: 4 bases; junction bases outside the gene matches: 3. Germline CDR1 is SGHDT and CDR2 is YYEEEE. The CDR3 loop is CASSWGTGVTGELFF. The CDR3 DNA reads as TGTGCCAGCAGCTGGGGGACAGGGGTCACCGGGGAGCTGTTTTTT.